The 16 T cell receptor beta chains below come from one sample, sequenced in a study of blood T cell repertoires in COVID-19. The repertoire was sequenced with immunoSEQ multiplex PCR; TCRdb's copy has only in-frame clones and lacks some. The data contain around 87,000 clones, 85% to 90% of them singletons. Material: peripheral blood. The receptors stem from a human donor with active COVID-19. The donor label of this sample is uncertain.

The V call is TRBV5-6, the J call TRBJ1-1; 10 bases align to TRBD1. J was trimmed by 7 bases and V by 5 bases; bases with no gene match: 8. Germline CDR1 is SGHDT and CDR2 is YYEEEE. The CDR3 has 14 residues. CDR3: CASRRLGQGIEAFF. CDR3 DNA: TGTGCCAGCAGGAGGTTGGGACAGGGGATTGAAGCTTTCTTT.

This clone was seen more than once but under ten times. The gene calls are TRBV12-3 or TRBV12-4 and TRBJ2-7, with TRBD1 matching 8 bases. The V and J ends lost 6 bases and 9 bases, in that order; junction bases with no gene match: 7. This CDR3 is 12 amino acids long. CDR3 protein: CASSYQGARQYF. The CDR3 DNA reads TGTGCCAGCAGCTATCAGGGGGCGAGGCAGTACTTC.

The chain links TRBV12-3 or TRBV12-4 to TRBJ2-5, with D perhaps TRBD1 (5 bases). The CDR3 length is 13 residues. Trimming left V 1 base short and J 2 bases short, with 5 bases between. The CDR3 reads CASSLGQQETQYF. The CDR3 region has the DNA TGTGCCAGCAGTTTAGGACAGCAAGAGACCCAGTACTTC.

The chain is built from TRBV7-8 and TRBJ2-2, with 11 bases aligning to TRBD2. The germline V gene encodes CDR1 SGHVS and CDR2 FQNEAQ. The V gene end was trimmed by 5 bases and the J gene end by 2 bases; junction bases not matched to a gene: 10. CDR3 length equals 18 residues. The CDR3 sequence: CASSPRLAGSLNTGELFF. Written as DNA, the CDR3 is TGTGCCAGCAGCCCCAGACTAGCGGGGAGCCTAAACACCGGGGAGCTGTTTTTT.

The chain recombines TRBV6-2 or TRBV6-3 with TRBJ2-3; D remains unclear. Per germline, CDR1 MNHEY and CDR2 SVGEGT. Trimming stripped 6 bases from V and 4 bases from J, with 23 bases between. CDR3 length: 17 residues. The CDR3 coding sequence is TGTGCCAGCAGCCGCTACGCGGTATTTACCAACTCAGATACGCAGTATTTT. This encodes CASSRYAVFTNSDTQYF.

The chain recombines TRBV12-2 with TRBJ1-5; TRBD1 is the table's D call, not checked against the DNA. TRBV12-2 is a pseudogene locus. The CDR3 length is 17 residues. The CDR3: CASRLVRDRRSNQPQHF. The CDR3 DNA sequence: TGTGCAAGTCGCTTAGTTCGGGACAGACGGAGCAATCAGCCCCAGCATTTT.

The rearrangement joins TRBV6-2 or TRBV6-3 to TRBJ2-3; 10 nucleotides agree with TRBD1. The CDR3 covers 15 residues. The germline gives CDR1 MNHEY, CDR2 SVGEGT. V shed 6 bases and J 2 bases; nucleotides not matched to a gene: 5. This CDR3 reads CASSVGQGDTDTQYF. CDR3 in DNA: TGTGCCAGCAGCGTCGGACAGGGGGACACAGATACGCAGTATTTT.

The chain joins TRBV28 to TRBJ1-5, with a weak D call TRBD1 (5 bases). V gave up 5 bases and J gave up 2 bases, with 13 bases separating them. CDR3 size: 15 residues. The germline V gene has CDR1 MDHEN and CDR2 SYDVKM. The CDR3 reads CASSPLGLGNQPQHF. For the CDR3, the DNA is TGTGCCAGCAGTCCGCTGGGGCTGGGCAATCAGCCCCAGCATTTT.

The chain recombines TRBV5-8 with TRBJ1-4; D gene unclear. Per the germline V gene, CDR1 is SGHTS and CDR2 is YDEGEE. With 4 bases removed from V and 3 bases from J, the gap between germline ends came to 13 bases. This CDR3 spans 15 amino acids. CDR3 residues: CASSQEMSANEKLFF. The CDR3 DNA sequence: TGTGCCAGCAGCCAGGAAATGTCGGCTAATGAAAAACTGTTTTTT. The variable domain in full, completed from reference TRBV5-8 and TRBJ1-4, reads EAGVTQSPTHLIKTRGQQATLRCSPISGHTSVYWYQQALGLGLQFLLWYDEGEERNRGNFPPRFSGRQFPNYSSELNVNALELEDSALYLCASSQEMSANEKLFFGSGTQLSVL.

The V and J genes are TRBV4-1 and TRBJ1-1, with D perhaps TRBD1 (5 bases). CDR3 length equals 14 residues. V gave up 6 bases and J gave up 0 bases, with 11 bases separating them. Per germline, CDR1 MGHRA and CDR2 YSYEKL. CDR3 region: CASRGVTVNTEAFF. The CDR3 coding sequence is TGCGCCAGCAGAGGGGTAACGGTGAACACTGAAGCTTTCTTT.

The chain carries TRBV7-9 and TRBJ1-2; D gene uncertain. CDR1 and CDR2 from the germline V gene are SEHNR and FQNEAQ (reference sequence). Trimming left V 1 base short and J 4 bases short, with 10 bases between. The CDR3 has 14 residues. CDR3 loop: CASSLESRGYGYTF. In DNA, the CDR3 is TGTGCCAGCAGCTTAGAATCCCGGGGCTATGGCTACACCTTC. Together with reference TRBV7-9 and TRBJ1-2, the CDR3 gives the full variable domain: DTGVSQNPRHKITKRGQNVTFRCDPISEHNRLYWYRQTLGQGPEFLTYFQNEAQLEKSRLLSDRFSAERPKGSFSTLEIQRTEQGDSAMYLCASSLESRGYGYTFGSGTRLTVV.

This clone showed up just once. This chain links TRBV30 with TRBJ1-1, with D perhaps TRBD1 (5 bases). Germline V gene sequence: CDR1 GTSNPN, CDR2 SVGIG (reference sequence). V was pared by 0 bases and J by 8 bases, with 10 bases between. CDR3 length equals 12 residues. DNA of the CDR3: TGTGCCTGGAGTGTAGTGACAGCGGAAGCTTTCTTT. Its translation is CAWSVVTAEAFF. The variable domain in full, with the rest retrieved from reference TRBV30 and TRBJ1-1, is SQTIHQWPATLVQPVGSPLSLECTVEGTSNPNLYWYRQAAGRGLQLLFYSVGIGQISSEVPQNLSASRPQDRQFILSSKKLLLSDSGFYLCAWSVVTAEAFFGQGTRLTVV.

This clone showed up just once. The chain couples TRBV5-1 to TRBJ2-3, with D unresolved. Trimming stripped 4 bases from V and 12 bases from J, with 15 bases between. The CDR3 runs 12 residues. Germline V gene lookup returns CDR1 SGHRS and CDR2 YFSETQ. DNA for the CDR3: TGCGCCAGCAGCCTGGACCTTCAGAATCAGTATTTT. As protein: CASSLDLQNQYF.

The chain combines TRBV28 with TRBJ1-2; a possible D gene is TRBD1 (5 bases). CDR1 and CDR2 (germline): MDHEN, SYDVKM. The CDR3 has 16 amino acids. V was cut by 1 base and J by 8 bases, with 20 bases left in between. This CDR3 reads CASSLSAQGLSRGYTF. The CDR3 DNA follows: TGTGCCAGCAGTTTATCGGCCCAGGGTCTTTCGCGCGGCTACACCTTC.

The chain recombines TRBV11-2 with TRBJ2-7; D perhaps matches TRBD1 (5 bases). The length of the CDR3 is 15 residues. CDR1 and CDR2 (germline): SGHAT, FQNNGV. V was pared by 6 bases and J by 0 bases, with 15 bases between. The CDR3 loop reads CASSKGAQASYEQYF. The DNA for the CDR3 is TGTGCCAGCAGTAAAGGGGCCCAGGCCTCCTACGAGCAGTACTTC.

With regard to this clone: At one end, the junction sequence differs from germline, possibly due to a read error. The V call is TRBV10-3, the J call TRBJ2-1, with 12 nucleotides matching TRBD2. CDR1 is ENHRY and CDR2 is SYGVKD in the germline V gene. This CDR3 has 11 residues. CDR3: CSSGGANEQFF. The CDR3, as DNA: TGCTCTAGCGGGGGGGCTAACGAGCAGTTCTTC.